The TCR beta chain under discussion was sequenced for a study of T cell responses to AZD1222 COVID-19 vaccine. Trimming took off 4 bases at V and 3 bases at J, with 13 bases between the two ends. Germline V lookup: CDR1 SGDLS, CDR2 YYNGEE. The CDR3 covers 14 residues. TCRdb's table, derived via immunoSEQ multiplex PCR, lists solely in-frame clones and lacks some. The sample comprises about 150,000 clones, around 90% of which are singletons, and over 1.1% rests with the top ten. This TCR came from an adult in good health. This chain links TRBV9 with TRBJ1-2; a weak D match, TRBD1 (5 bases). Sequencing was performed on peripheral blood, taken on day 0 of AZD1222 vaccination. This CDR3 is CASSNSPGDYGYTF. The DNA for the CDR3 is TGTGCCAGCAGCAATTCTCCGGGGGACTATGGCTACACCTTC.